The rows below give T cell receptor beta chains drawn from one sample of a study of T cell repertoires in cytomegalovirus infection. MiXCR, run by TCRdb on the reads, gives a single entry per CDR3 protein. The sample lists just under 300,000 distinct CDR3 sequences; around 10% were seen once. The specimen sequenced was PBMCs. These receptor sequences come from a human donor in good health (CMV status not recorded). Some clones in this sample may be carry-over from other donors' samples. The CDR3 runs from the conserved cysteine through the conserved F or W. The D gene is left open where the match is weak. The listing skips clone size in some rows; elsewhere it reads once, few, many or a size class.

D gene,V gene,clone size,J gene,CDR3 protein,CDR3 DNA
TRBD1,TRBV2,many,TRBJ2-7,CASKKGQGRYEQYF,TGTGCCAGCAAAAAGGGACAGGGCCGCTACGAGCAGTACTTC
.,TRBV6-6,.,TRBJ1-6,CASNRDPYNSPLHF,TGTGCCAGCAACAGGGACCCCTATAATTCACCCCTCCACTTT
.,TRBV6-5,many,TRBJ2-3,CASSYSDPTDTQYF,TGTGCCAGCAGTTACTCCGACCCCACAGATACGCAGTATTTT
.,TRBV28,many,TRBJ2-1,CASSLLMDGYNEQFF,TGTGCCAGCAGTCTACTAATGGACGGCTACAATGAGCAGTTCTTC
TRBD2,TRBV7-3,many,TRBJ2-2,CASSRLAGNTGELFF,TGTGCCAGCAGCCGACTAGCGGGGAACACCGGGGAGCTGTTTTTT
TRBD1,TRBV29-1,many,TRBJ1-1,CSVEGTGATEAFF,TGCAGCGTTGAAGGGACAGGGGCGACTGAAGCTTTCTTT
TRBD1,TRBV7-9,many,TRBJ2-1,CASSAPGGYNEQFF,TGTGCCAGCAGCGCCCCAGGGGGCTACAATGAGCAGTTCTTC
.,TRBV10-3,many,TRBJ1-5,CAISEEPGPQHF,TGTGCCATCAGTGAGGAGCCAGGCCCCCAGCATTTT
.,TRBV7-8,many,TRBJ1-2,CASNPGGPNYGYTF,TGTGCCAGCAACCCGGGAGGGCCTAACTATGGCTACACCTTC
.,TRBV5-5,few,TRBJ1-5,CASSLTTVYSNQPQHF,TGTGCCAGCAGCTTGACGACAGTTTATAGCAATCAGCCCCAGCATTTT
TRBD2,TRBV6-6,.,TRBJ2-7,CASSYRGGHYEQYF,TGTGCCAGCAGTTACCGGGGGGGGCACTACGAGCAGTACTTC
.,TRBV28,many,TRBJ2-1,CASNSRRNEQFF,TGTGCCAGCAATAGTAGGCGGAATGAGCAGTTCTTC
.,TRBV28,many,TRBJ2-2,CASSRSTGELFF,TGTGCCAGCAGCCGTTCCACCGGGGAGCTGTTTTTT
TRBD1,TRBV12-3/TRBV12-4,many,TRBJ2-1,CASSLSAGGTEQFF,TGTGCCAGCAGTTTATCGGCAGGGGGCACTGAGCAGTTCTTC
.,TRBV7-2,many,TRBJ1-2,CASSLGTTGYGYTF,TGTGCCAGCAGCTTGGGCACCACGGGCTATGGCTACACCTTC
.,TRBV7-2,many,TRBJ2-5,CASSVMGTQGTQYF,TGTGCCAGCAGCGTCATGGGTACTCAAGGGACCCAGTACTTC
.,TRBV18,few,TRBJ1-6,CASSPTGQGSHLHF,TGTGCCAGCTCACCAACGGGGCAGGGGAGTCACCTCCACTTT
.,TRBV20-1,many,TRBJ1-5,CSASPKIRIQPQHF,TGCAGTGCCTCACCCAAGATTAGGATTCAGCCCCAGCATTTT
.,TRBV20-1,few,TRBJ1-5,CSARDAATGSPFYQPQHF,TGCAGTGCTAGAGATGCCGCTACCGGTTCACCCTTTTATCAGCCCCAGCATTTT
.,TRBV7-8,many,TRBJ1-5,CASSLAQGRNQPQHF,TGTGCCAGCAGCTTAGCTCAGGGAAGGAATCAGCCCCAGCATTTT
TRBD1,TRBV6-1,many,TRBJ2-2,CASQGGSGTGELFF,TGTGCCAGCCAAGGGGGCTCGGGCACCGGGGAGCTGTTTTTT
TRBD1,TRBV28,few,TRBJ1-2,CASSSGDRGPPGGYTF,TGTGCCAGCAGTTCAGGGGACAGGGGCCCACCGGGTGGCTACACCTTC
.,TRBV29-1,few,TRBJ1-1,CSVVRPLGTEAFF,TGCAGCGTTGTTCGCCCCCTTGGCACTGAAGCTTTCTTT